These 29 T cell receptor beta chains came from one sample sequenced in a study of glioma-infiltrating T cells (dated by TCRdb to 2016 to 2018). Sequencer: Illumina MiSeq. TCR alpha and beta CDR3 regions were amplified with the iRepertoire nested amplicon-rescue multiplex PCR (arm-PCR) platform from RNA. The public reads were reprocessed in TCRdb via fastp at Q25 and MiXCR, keeping in-frame beta chains. Here each entry gathers all rows of one CDR3 protein and keeps the most common genes and DNA. The sample records tens of thousands of distinct CDR3 sequences, 35% to 45% of which are singletons. Around two fifths of the sample comes from the top ten. What was sequenced was glioma tissue, nonneoplastic brain tissue, or PBMCs (not recorded which). The receptors here all came from a human donor with low-grade glioma or glioblastoma, undergoing nonglioma brain surgery, or in good health (not recorded which).

The V gene is TRBV6-2 or TRBV6-3, the J gene TRBJ1-1; D is unresolved. This CDR3 has 15 amino acids. Trimming removed 0 bases at V and 3 bases at J, with 11 bases between. Germline V gene data show CDR1 as MNHEY and CDR2 as SVGEGT. As DNA, the CDR3 is TGTGCCAGCAGTTACTCAGCAGAGGGAGACACTGAAGCTTTCTTT. Its translation: CASSYSAEGDTEAFF.

A few counts support this clonotype. A much larger clone differs by one base, so this may be a read error. Since no conserved phenylalanine or tryptophan closes the CDR3, a read error is the likely cause. J is TRBJ2-1 and V is TRBV20-1; D remains unclear. CDR3 length: 14 residues. The V gene's germline CDR1 is DFQATT and CDR2 SNEGSKA (reference sequence). The CDR3 is CSARGATTYDEQFS. The CDR3 DNA is TGCAGTGCTAGGGGCGCTACGACCTACGATGAGCAGTTCTCC.

Note on this clonotype: A much larger clone differs from this one at a single base, so this may be a read error. This rearrangement joins TRBV12-3 or TRBV12-4 to TRBJ1-5; D perhaps matches TRBD1 (6 bases). Trimming shortened V by 10 bases and J by 7 bases, and 17 bases separated the two germline ends. The CDR3 has 13 amino acids. The CDR3 DNA reads TGTGCCAACAGCTTCGGGGGGGCCCAGCCCCAGCATTTT. This codes for CANSFGGAQPQHF.

This clonotype was detected ten times or more. A much bigger clone sits one base away, suggesting this may be a read error. The V call is TRBV9, the J call TRBJ2-1; TRBD1 aligns across 9 bases. The trim removed 4 bases at V and 6 bases at J, leaving 5 bases unmatched. The V gene's germline CDR1 is SGDLS and CDR2 YYNGEE. The CDR3 is 14 amino acids. CDR3 residues: CASSPGQGSNEQFF. The CDR3 DNA reads TGTGCCAGCAGCCCGGGACAGGGAAGCAATGAGCAGTTCTTC. The entire variable domain, with the rest obtained from reference TRBV9 and TRBJ2-1, is as follows: DSGVTQTPKHLITATGQRVTLRCSPRSGDLSVYWYQQSLDQGLQFLIQYYNGEERAKGNILERFSAQQFPDLHSELNLSSLELGDSALYFCASSPGQGSNEQFFGPGTRLTVL.

This clonotype was observed a few times. The genes are TRBV5-1 and TRBJ2-4; 7 nucleotides align to TRBD2. Germline lookup yields CDR1 SGHRS and CDR2 YFSETQ. The trim removed 0 bases at V and 4 bases at J, leaving 13 bases unmatched. The CDR3 is 18 amino acids. The CDR3 DNA reads TGCGCCAGCAGCTTGGATCGATTGGGGGGACTAAGGAAAAACATTCAGTACTTC. Its translation is CASSLDRLGGLRKNIQYF.

Ten or more counts support this clonotype. The CDR3 DNA follows: TGCAGTGCTAGATCCAGACAGGGTTGGAACGAGCAGTACTTC. Its translation: CSARSRQGWNEQYF. This chain connects TRBV20-1 to TRBJ2-7, with 7 nucleotides matching TRBD1. This CDR3 comprises 14 residues. J lost 5 bases, V lost 2 bases, and 9 bases had no gene match. Germline lookup yields CDR1 DFQATT and CDR2 SNEGSKA (reference sequence).

Notes on this clonotype: This may stem from a read error, because a much larger clone lies one nucleotide away. The J gene is TRBJ2-5, the V gene TRBV4-1; 8 bases line up with TRBD2. The V gene's germline CDR1 is MGHRA and CDR2 YSYEKL. The trim removed 3 bases at V and 4 bases at J, leaving 10 bases unmatched. The CDR3 is 16 amino acids. Here the CDR3 DNA reads TGCGCCAGCAGCCATCCCGGACTAGCAGACCCAGAGACCCAGTACTTC. Its translation is CASSHPGLADPETQYF.

As to this clonotype: Mismatch with germline at one junction end may stem from a read error. The gene calls are TRBV7-2 and TRBJ2-5; 7 nucleotides agree with TRBD1. The J call is doubtful: the DNA matches TRBJ2-1 better. Germline assignment: CDR1 SGHTA and CDR2 FQGNSA. This CDR3 spans 14 amino acids. The CDR3 DNA follows: TGTGTCAGCAGCTTTTACAGGGGCCTAGGGGAGCAGTTCTTC. Amino acid sequence: CVSSFYRGLGEQFF.

This clonotype was detected ten times or more. The chain carries TRBV29-1 and TRBJ1-3; D gene uncertain. V lost 3 bases to trimming and J lost 1 base, with 4 bases between them. Germline-derived CDR1 and CDR2 are SQVTM and ANQGSEA. CDR3 length: 12 residues. In DNA form, the CDR3 reads TGCAGCGTTGAGGAGTCTGGAAACACCATATATTTT. Encoded protein: CSVEESGNTIYF.

There are a few counts of this clonotype. The rearrangement links TRBV5-4 to TRBJ2-7; no clear D gene. V gave up 3 bases and J gave up 0 bases, with 10 bases separating them. CDR1 SGHNT and CDR2 YYREEE come from the germline V gene (reference sequence). CDR3 length: 14 amino acids. CDR3 residues: CASSSSSSSYEQYF. For the CDR3, the DNA is TGTGCCAGCAGCTCTTCAAGTAGCTCCTACGAGCAGTACTTC. The variable domain in full, completed from reference TRBV5-4 and TRBJ2-7, reads ETGVTQSPTHLIKTRGQQVTLRCSSQSGHNTVSWYQQALGQGPQFIFQYYREEENGRGNFPPRFSGLQFPNYSSELNVNALELDDSALYLCASSSSSSSYEQYFGPGTRLTVT.

Details on this clonotype: At one end, the junction sequence differs from germline, possibly due to a read error. V usage is TRBV10-3 and J usage is TRBJ2-7, with 8 bases identical to TRBD2. From germline, CDR1 is ENHRY and CDR2 SYGVKD. The CDR3 runs 14 residues. The CDR3 DNA is TGCGCCATCAGTGGAAGCGGGAGAGGAGCCGAGCAGTACTTC. This gives the protein CAISGSGRGAEQYF.

This clonotype was seen many times. The J gene is TRBJ2-5, the V gene TRBV5-4; D is unresolved. The CDR3 loop spans 14 amino acids. V was pared by 0 bases and J by 2 bases, with 8 bases between. Germline V lookup: CDR1 SGHNT, CDR2 YYREEE (reference sequence). CDR3 loop: CASSLGTVQETQYF. DNA for the CDR3: TGTGCCAGCAGCTTGGGGACCGTTCAAGAGACCCAGTACTTC. The variable domain in full, with the rest retrieved from reference TRBV5-4 and TRBJ2-5, is ETGVTQSPTHLIKTRGQQVTLRCSSQSGHNTVSWYQQALGQGPQFIFQYYREEENGRGNFPPRFSGLQFPNYSSELNVNALELDDSALYLCASSLGTVQETQYFGPGTRLLVL.

As to this clonotype: A read error is possible here, since a much larger clone lies one base away. The gene calls are TRBV5-1 and TRBJ2-7, with 7 bases matching TRBD2. The CDR3 totals 16 residues. In germline, CDR1 is SGHRS, CDR2 YFSETQ. The CDR3 sequence: CASRLGTGGATYEQYF. In DNA form, the CDR3 reads TGCGCCAGCAGATTGGGGACGGGGGGTGCAACCTACGAGCAGTACTTC.

Many counts were recorded for this clonotype. V gene TRBV2 combines with J gene TRBJ1-1; D ambiguous. The germline V gene encodes CDR1 SNHLY and CDR2 FYNNEI. V lost 6 bases and J 0 bases, leaving 8 bases between the germline ends. CDR3 length equals 13 residues. For the CDR3, the DNA is TGTGCCAGCAGCCGGGCCCTGAACACTGAAGCTTTCTTT. Amino acids: CASSRALNTEAFF.

This clonotype was detected only a few times. The V gene is TRBV9, the J gene TRBJ2-1, with D unresolved. The germline V and J ends were trimmed by 0 bases and 9 bases, with 7 bases remaining between them. There are 12 residues in the CDR3. Germline CDR1 reads SGDLS; CDR2 reads YYNGEE. CDR3 amino acids: CASSVATGEQFF. The CDR3 region has the DNA TGTGCCAGCAGCGTAGCAACGGGTGAGCAGTTCTTC.

This clonotype was recorded at least ten times. J is TRBJ2-1 and V is TRBV14; 11 nucleotides align to TRBD1. The V segment lost 3 bases and the J segment 5 bases; nucleotides outside the gene matches: 6. This CDR3 region has 16 residues. Germline assignment: CDR1 SGHDN and CDR2 FVKESK. CDR3 loop: CASSHSGTGGNNEQFF. CDR3 coding DNA: TGTGCCAGCAGCCACTCCGGGACAGGGGGGAACAATGAGCAGTTCTTC. The variable domain in full, completed from reference TRBV14 and TRBJ2-1, reads EAGVTQFPSHSVIEKGQTVTLRCDPISGHDNLYWYRRVMGKEIKFLLHFVKESKQDESGMPNNRFLAERTGGTYSTLKVQPAELEDSGVYFCASSHSGTGGNNEQFFGPGTRLTVL.

This clonotype appeared many times. This chain joins TRBV27 and TRBJ2-1; 8 bases align to TRBD2. CDR3 length: 14 amino acids. Germline CDR1 and CDR2: MNHEY and SMNVEV (reference sequence). The trim removed 7 bases at V and 4 bases at J, leaving 6 bases unmatched. CDR3 bases: TGTGCCAGCACCAGCGGGGGAGGATACAATGAGCAGTTCTTC. This codes for CASTSGGGYNEQFF.

Note on this clonotype: No conserved phenylalanine or tryptophan ends this CDR3, so it is likely a read error. This chain uses TRBV4-1 with TRBJ2-3, with D unclear. The CDR3 runs to 14 residues. Germline lookup yields CDR1 MGHRA and CDR2 YSYEKL. The CDR3 sequence is CASSQDRATYTQYL. The CDR3 DNA is TGCGCCAGCAGTCAAGACCGGGCTACTTATACGCAGTATCTT.

This clonotype came up many times. The J gene is TRBJ1-1, the V gene TRBV6-2 or TRBV6-3, with D possibly being TRBD1 (5 bases). The CDR3 is 12 residues long. The germline V gene encodes CDR1 MNHEY and CDR2 SVGEGT. Trimming shortened V by 4 bases and J by 5 bases, and 8 bases separated the two germline ends. The CDR3, as DNA: TGTGCCAGCAGTTTTGGGGGAACTGAAGCTTTCTTT. It encodes CASSFGGTEAFF.

As for this clonotype: This may stem from a read error, because a much larger clone lies one nucleotide away. This chain joins TRBV2 and TRBJ2-6, with TRBD2 matching 10 bases. The CDR3 extends over 17 amino acids. V trimming: 7 bases; J trimming: 3 bases; junction bases outside the gene matches: 9. Germline lookup yields CDR1 SNHLY and CDR2 FYNNEI. The CDR3 DNA reads as TGTGCCAGCACCCTGAGCGGGGGGGTATGTGGGGCCAACGTCCTGACTTTC. Residues: CASTLSGGVCGANVLTF.

This clonotype has ten or more counts. The chain uses TRBV27 and TRBJ2-5; 15 bases fit TRBD2. The J call is doubtful: the DNA matches TRBJ2-3 better. From germline, CDR1 is MNHEY and CDR2 SMNVEV (reference sequence). This CDR3 has 16 amino acids. CDR3 sequence: CASSIGTSGGTDTQYF. In DNA form, the CDR3 reads TGTGCCAGCAGTATCGGGACTAGCGGGGGGACAGATACGCAGTATTTT.

The chain uses TRBV20-1 and TRBJ2-4; D ambiguous. The germline V gene has CDR1 DFQATT and CDR2 SNEGSKA (reference sequence). CDR3 length equals 19 residues. Trimming shortened V by 6 bases and J by 0 bases, and 27 bases separated the two germline ends. CDR3 region: CSASSEAPWKILAKNIQYF. DNA for the CDR3: TGCAGTGCCAGCAGTGAAGCGCCGTGGAAAATTCTAGCCAAAAACATTCAGTACTTC.

Only one count was recorded for this clonotype. A much bigger clone sits one base away, suggesting this may be a read error. This sequence joins TRBV4-1 and TRBJ2-3; D unresolved. Trimming shortened V by 9 bases and J by 1 base, and 23 bases separated the two germline ends. This CDR3 comprises 17 residues. CDR1 and CDR2 (germline): MGHRA, YSYEKL. The CDR3: CARRDLFLAARTDTQYF. The DNA of the CDR3 is TGCGCCAGACGCGACCTTTTCTTAGCCGCCCGCACAGATACGCAGTATTTT.

Notes on this clonotype: This sequence may be a read error, since a much larger clone differs from it by one base. J is TRBJ1-3 and V is TRBV12-3 or TRBV12-4, with D perhaps matching TRBD1 (5 bases). The CDR3 consists of 14 residues. V lost 6 bases and J lost 6, with 15 bases in between. Here the CDR3 reads CASRSREGENTIYF. In DNA, the CDR3 is TGTGCCAGCAGGAGCAGGGAAGGTGAAAACACCATATATTTT.

The gene calls are TRBV25-1 and TRBJ2-7; 9 nucleotides agree with TRBD1. V dropped 4 bases and J dropped 5; count of bases not matched to a gene: 6. Germline CDR1 is MGHDK and CDR2 is SYGVNS. The CDR3 has 14 amino acids. The CDR3 DNA reads as TGTGCCAGCAGTGGCCAGGGACAGGGCCACGAGCAGTACTTC. It is translated as CASSGQGQGHEQYF.

For this clonotype: The junction departs from the called germline gene at one end, perhaps through a read error. This chain links TRBV6-1 with TRBJ2-7; tentatively, D is TRBD1 (6 bases). CDR1 is MNHNS, CDR2 SASEGT, per germline. The CDR3 has 14 residues. The CDR3 DNA is TGTGCCAACAGCGCCGGGACATACTCCCACGAGCAGTACTTC. Its translation is CANSAGTYSHEQYF.

At least ten counts were recorded for this clonotype. The rearrangement uses TRBV6-1 and TRBJ2-2; either TRBD1 or TRBD2 may fit D (5 bases each). Germline V gene lookup returns CDR1 MNHNS and CDR2 SASEGT. CDR3 size: 17 residues. Trimming removed 8 bases at V and 3 bases at J, with 22 bases between. The CDR3 reads CASRFPRGRYYTGELFF. CDR3 coding DNA: TGTGCCAGCCGCTTCCCGAGGGGCAGATATTACACCGGGGAGCTGTTTTTT.

This clonotype was recorded at least ten times. This chain links TRBV20-1 with TRBJ1-6, with D unresolved. V gave up 0 bases and J gave up 0 bases, with 15 bases separating them. Per germline, CDR1 DFQATT and CDR2 SNEGSKA (reference sequence). The CDR3 is 18 residues long. The CDR3 nucleotides read TGCAGTGCTAGAGATACAAAGGACTACAGCTCCTATAATTCACCCCTCCACTTT. Translation: CSARDTKDYSSYNSPLHF.

This clonotype came up many times. The rearrangement joins TRBV19 to TRBJ2-7; 13 positions match TRBD2. Germline V gene lookup returns CDR1 LNHDA and CDR2 SQIVND (reference sequence). After removal of 4 bases from V and 3 bases from J, the junction contained 9 bases not matched to a gene. The CDR3 loop spans 17 amino acids. In nucleotides, the CDR3 is TGTGCCAGTAGTAACGGACTAGCGGGAGTAATAGGCTACGAGCAGTACTTC. Its protein is CASSNGLAGVIGYEQYF.